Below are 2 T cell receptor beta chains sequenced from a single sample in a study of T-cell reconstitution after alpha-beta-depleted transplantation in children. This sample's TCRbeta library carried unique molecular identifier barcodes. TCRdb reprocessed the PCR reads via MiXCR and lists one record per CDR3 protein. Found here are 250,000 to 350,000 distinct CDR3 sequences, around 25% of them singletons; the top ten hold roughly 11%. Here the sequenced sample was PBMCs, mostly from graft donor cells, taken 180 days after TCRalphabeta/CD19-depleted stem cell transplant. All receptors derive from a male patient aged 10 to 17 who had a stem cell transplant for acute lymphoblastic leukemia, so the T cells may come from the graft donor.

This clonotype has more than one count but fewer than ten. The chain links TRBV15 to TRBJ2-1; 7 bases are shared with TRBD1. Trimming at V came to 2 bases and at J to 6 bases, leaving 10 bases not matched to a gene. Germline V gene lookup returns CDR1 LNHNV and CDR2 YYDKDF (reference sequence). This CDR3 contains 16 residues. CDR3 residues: CATSRTRDRSVNEQFF. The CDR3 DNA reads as TGTGCCACCAGCAGAACCCGGGACAGATCTGTCAATGAGCAGTTCTTC.

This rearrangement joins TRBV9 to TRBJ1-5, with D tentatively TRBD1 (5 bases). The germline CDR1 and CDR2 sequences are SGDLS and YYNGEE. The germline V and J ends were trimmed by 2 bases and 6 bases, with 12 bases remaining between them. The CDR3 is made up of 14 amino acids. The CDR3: CASSVHRGVQPQHF. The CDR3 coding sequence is TGTGCCAGCAGCGTCCACCGAGGGGTTCAGCCCCAGCATTTT.